Ten or more counts support the clone carrying this TCR beta chain. Noted time point: longitudinal time-point 2. Germline CDR1 and CDR2: DFQATT and SNEGSKA (reference sequence). The CDR3 has 13 residues. V gave up 3 bases and J gave up 4 bases, with 12 bases separating them. The data originate from a study of neurological immune-mediated disorders. The team produced cDNA through 5'RACE using 10-nucleotide random UMIs. Over 190 million TCR-beta sequences from 15-18 subjects came out of each sequencing run. One entry per CDR3 protein, called by TCRdb with MiXCR from the 5' RACE reads. The repertoire holds some 80,000 distinct CDR3 sequences, with 5.8% as singletons.

The TCR originated in a woman aged 55-69 years with multiple sclerosis. V and J are TRBV20-1 and TRBJ1-2; tentative D call: TRBD1 (6 bases). The sample comprised PBMCs. The CDR3 DNA reads TGCAGTGCTAGCCCCCCAGGGGCCTATGGCTACACCTTC. Protein: CSASPPGAYGYTF.